This T cell receptor beta chain was found in a study of blood T cell repertoires in COVID-19. The wider study: The samples span acute and convalescent COVID-19 from the United States, Italy and Spain. T cells, B-cell-depleted T cells, or PBMCs provided the cDNA or gDNA that served as material.

The CDR3 runs to 13 residues. The germline V and J ends were trimmed by 6 bases and 8 bases, with 13 bases remaining between them. Germline V gene sequence: CDR1 LNHNV, CDR2 YYDKDF (reference sequence). Original processing methods: The assay estimated nucleated cells by amplifying reference gene primers. Sequencing used immunoSEQ multiplex PCR; TCRdb keeps in-frame clones, though not all of them. D and trimming were read from the DNA, whereas the V and J calls and clone size are those reported in that table. The data show fewer than 200,000 clones, approximately 92% seen once. The sequenced material came from peripheral blood. The source of this sequence is a woman aged 45-60 years with acute or convalescent COVID-19. The chain carries TRBV15 and TRBJ1-4; no clear D gene. The chain's CDR3 is CATRGSGREKLFF. CDR3 DNA sequence: TGTGCCACCAGGGGCAGCGGGAGGGAAAAACTGTTTTTT.